Sequencing of this T cell receptor beta chain was carried out in a study of blood T cell repertoires in COVID-19. At the level of the study: T cells, B-cell-depleted T cells, or PBMCs supplied cDNA or gDNA.

Sequencing used immunoSEQ multiplex PCR; TCRdb keeps in-frame clones, though not all of them. The table has roughly 200,000 clones, 86% seen once; the top ten hold over 7.5%. Germline V CDR1 and CDR2: MNHEY, SVGEGT. Deletions cut 2 bases from V and 4 bases from J, with 15 bases between. The CDR3 runs 16 residues. The clonotype originates from a woman aged 30 to 39 who had recovered from COVID-19. The chain uses TRBV6-2 or TRBV6-3 and TRBJ1-5, with D possibly being TRBD1 (5 bases). The sequencing input was PBMCs or T cells enriched from blood (not recorded which). CDR3 in DNA: TGTGCCAGCAGTTACAACATACCTCGGGGGAATCAGCCCCAGCATTTT. Its protein product is CASSYNIPRGNQPQHF.